These 20 T cell receptor beta chains were sequenced from one sample in a study of radiation and T cells in renal cell carcinoma. The time point: blood 4 weeks post-SBRT, at nephrectomy. Treatment specified: 15 Gy SBRT to primary tumor, nephrectomy 4 weeks later. Sequencing used immunoSEQ multiplex PCR; TCRdb keeps in-frame clones, though not all of them. The sample yields 80,000 or so clones, 89% seen once. The source was blood, collected from a patient whose treatment included radiotherapy and nephrectomy. The receptors come from a woman in her 70s with renal cell carcinoma.

The chain has TRBV5-1 and TRBJ2-1, with TRBD2 matching 9 bases. The V segment lost 4 bases and the J segment 8 bases; nucleotides outside the gene matches: 13. There are 16 residues in the CDR3. Germline V gene data show CDR1 as SGHRS and CDR2 as YFSETQ. The CDR3 reads CASSRLNGGGGDEQFF. DNA of the CDR3: TGCGCCAGCAGCCGTCTAAACGGCGGGGGGGGAGATGAGCAGTTCTTC.

The rearrangement uses TRBV9 and TRBJ2-3; D may be TRBD2 (6 bases). CDR3 length: 15 amino acids. Germline values: CDR1 SGDLS, CDR2 YYNGEE. Trimming cost V 2 bases and J 2 bases, with 12 bases left between them. The CDR3 DNA reads as TGTGCCAGCAGCGTGGGCCCTAGCGTCACAGATACGCAGTATTTT. Encoded protein: CASSVGPSVTDTQYF.

With respect to this clone: A read error may account for a junction end that differs from germline. Other DNA sequences from this sample encode an identical CDR3 as well. The rearrangement uses TRBV4-2 and TRBJ1-1, with D possibly being TRBD1 (5 bases). Germline V gene sequence: CDR1 LGHNA, CDR2 YNFKEQ. The CDR3 length is 14 residues. This chain's CDR3 is CASSLGRGNTEAFF. Written as DNA, the CDR3 is TGTGCCAGCAGCCTCGGACGGGGGAACACTGAGGCTTTCTTT.

This rearrangement joins TRBV13 to TRBJ1-3, with D perhaps TRBD1 (6 bases). The CDR3 extends over 15 amino acids. Germline CDR1 reads PRHDT; CDR2 reads FYEKMQ (reference sequence). V lost 3 bases, J lost 0 bases, and 9 bases lay in between. The CDR3, as DNA: TGTGCCAGCAGCTTCCAGGGGTTCTCTGGAAACACCATATATTTT. Amino acids: CASSFQGFSGNTIYF. The full variable domain, completed using reference TRBV13 and TRBJ1-3, is AAGVIQSPRHLIKEKRETATLKCYPIPRHDTVYWYQQGPGQDPQFLISFYEKMQSDKGSIPDRFSAQQFSDYHSELNMSSLELGDSALYFCASSFQGFSGNTIYFGEGSWLTVV.

V is TRBV7-6 and J is TRBJ2-2; the D gene could be TRBD1 or TRBD2 (6 bases each). This CDR3 has 15 residues. Trimming cost V 1 base and J 5 bases, with 11 bases left between them. Per the germline V gene, CDR1 is SGHVS and CDR2 is FNYEAQ. CDR3 in amino acids: CASSLGGGLTGELFF. The CDR3 DNA sequence: TGTGCCAGCAGCTTAGGTGGGGGGCTGACCGGGGAGCTGTTTTTT.

The V gene is TRBV4-1, the J gene TRBJ2-5; D may correspond to TRBD1 or TRBD2 (6 bases each). This CDR3 comprises 15 residues. Germline-derived CDR1 and CDR2 are MGHRA and YSYEKL. Trimming cost V 1 base and J 5 bases, with 14 bases left between them. The CDR3 here is CASSQANGGAETQYF. CDR3 sequence (DNA): TGCGCCAGCAGCCAAGCGAACGGGGGCGCGGAGACCCAGTACTTC.

This clone was recorded once. The CDR3 DNA is TGTGCCAGCAGTCAGGGGACTCCTGAGACCCAGTACTTC. This gives the protein CASSQGTPETQYF. V usage is TRBV6-5 and J usage is TRBJ2-5, with D perhaps being TRBD1 or TRBD2 (6 bases each). This CDR3 has 13 amino acids. Trimming took off 5 bases at V and 5 bases at J, with 12 bases between the two ends. From germline, CDR1 is MNHEY and CDR2 SVGAGI.

CDR3 DNA: TGTGCCAGCAGCCCGGGGGGTAATTCACCCCTCCACTTT. It yields the protein CASSPGGNSPLHF. The chain carries TRBV11-2 and TRBJ1-6, with D perhaps matching TRBD1 (5 bases). Germline V lookup: CDR1 SGHAT, CDR2 FQNNGV. The CDR3 loop spans 13 amino acids. V gave up 5 bases and J gave up 6 bases, with 8 bases separating them.

In this sample, this clone is medium-sized. This rearrangement joins TRBV11-2 to TRBJ2-1; 7 bases line up with TRBD2. The trim removed 1 base at V and 6 bases at J, leaving 9 bases unmatched. From germline, CDR1 is SGHAT and CDR2 FQNNGV. CDR3 length equals 16 residues. CDR3 in amino acids: CASSLAWRGNVNEQFF. CDR3 DNA sequence: TGTGCCAGCAGCTTAGCGTGGCGGGGGAACGTCAATGAGCAGTTCTTC.

This clone was counted between two and nine times. V and J are TRBV7-2 and TRBJ2-5; 11 bases agree with TRBD2. Per germline, CDR1 SGHTA and CDR2 FQGNSA. J lost 6 bases, V lost 0 bases, and 6 bases had no gene match. This CDR3 contains 16 residues. The CDR3 sequence: CASSLALAGGPKTQYF. The CDR3 DNA reads TGTGCCAGCAGCTTAGCTCTAGCGGGGGGTCCGAAGACCCAGTACTTC.

The chain carries TRBV28 and TRBJ1-2, with 10 bases that match TRBD1. Germline CDR1 and CDR2: MDHEN and SYDVKM. CDR3 length: 17 residues. The J segment lost 4 bases and the V segment lost 7 bases, leaving 15 bases of the junction unmatched. The CDR3 loop reads CASTSTPGTGVSYGYTF. In DNA form, the CDR3 reads TGTGCCAGCACCTCGACCCCCGGGACAGGGGTTTCCTATGGCTACACCTTC.

The sample holds one count of this clone. The chain links TRBV4-1 to TRBJ1-2; the D gene is possibly TRBD1 (5 bases). The CDR3 runs to 13 residues. Trimming took 4 bases from V and 8 from J, leaving 14 bases between them. Germline values: CDR1 MGHRA, CDR2 YSYEKL. The CDR3 sequence is CASSLPPGEGYTF. In DNA, the CDR3 is TGCGCCAGCAGCCTACCCCCGGGGGAAGGCTACACCTTC.

This clone was counted once. This rearrangement joins TRBV9 to TRBJ2-1, with D possibly TRBD2 on 7 matching bases. Germline CDR1 and CDR2: SGDLS and YYNGEE. The V and J ends lost 3 bases and 6 bases respectively, with 16 bases between them. There are 15 residues in the CDR3. CDR3 DNA sequence: TGTGCCAGCAGCGGCACACAGGGAGGGCGCAATGAGCAGTTCTTC. Translation gives CASSGTQGGRNEQFF.

V and J are TRBV6-5 and TRBJ2-7; unclear D gene. The V gene lost 6 bases and the J gene lost 0 bases, with 15 bases spanning the gap. Germline loops: CDR1 MNHEY, CDR2 SVGAGI. This CDR3 contains 15 residues. CDR3 in amino acids: CASSLRWTSSYEQYF. CDR3 in DNA: TGTGCCAGCAGCCTACGGTGGACCTCCTCCTACGAGCAGTACTTC.

The chain joins TRBV5-8 to TRBJ1-2; D is uncertain. The germline V and J ends were trimmed by 4 bases and 3 bases, with 16 bases remaining between them. The germline CDR1 and CDR2 sequences are SGHTS and YDEGEE. This CDR3 has 15 amino acids. CDR3 in DNA: TGTGCCAGCAGCCCACTATGGCAGGTCTACTATGGCTACACCTTC. It is translated as CASSPLWQVYYGYTF.

The chain has TRBV7-9 and TRBJ2-1; 9 bases match TRBD2. Losses at the gene ends were 1 base for V and 8 bases for J; bases not matched to a gene: 0. Germline V gene sequence: CDR1 SEHNR, CDR2 FQNEAQ (reference sequence). The CDR3 has 13 amino acids. CDR3 amino acids: CASSLGTSDEQFF. CDR3 coding DNA: TGTGCCAGCAGCTTAGGGACTAGCGATGAGCAGTTCTTC.

This sequence joins TRBV7-2 and TRBJ2-7; 9 nucleotides line up with TRBD1. The CDR3 has 17 amino acids. From germline, CDR1 is SGHTA and CDR2 FQGNSA. The V segment lost 0 bases and the J segment 1 base; nucleotides outside the gene matches: 7. CDR3: CASSLAPGTGISYEQYF. For the CDR3, the DNA is TGTGCCAGCAGCTTAGCCCCCGGGACAGGGATATCCTACGAGCAGTACTTC. Using reference TRBV7-2 and TRBJ2-7 for the parts outside the CDR3, the full variable domain is GAGVSQSPSNKVTEKGKDVELRCDPISGHTALYWYRQSLGQGLEFLIYFQGNSAPDKSGLPSDRFSAERTGGSVSTLTIQRTQQEDSAVYLCASSLAPGTGISYEQYFGPGTRLTVT.

The rearrangement joins TRBV2 to TRBJ1-2; a possible D gene is TRBD1 (6 bases). Trimming pared 7 bases from V and 8 bases from J, leaving 17 bases between. The germline V gene encodes CDR1 SNHLY and CDR2 FYNNEI. The CDR3 length is 13 residues. The CDR3 loop reads CASTPGDNWGYTF. CDR3 DNA sequence: TGTGCCAGCACTCCCGGGGACAACTGGGGCTACACCTTC.

V and J are TRBV7-8 and TRBJ1-1; 8 bases are shared with TRBD1. The junction had 8 bases not matched to a gene; V was cut back by 4 bases and J by 10 bases. The CDR3 totals 13 residues. In germline, CDR1 is SGHVS, CDR2 FQNEAQ. The DNA for the CDR3 is TGTGCCAGCAGCTCCGGGACAGGTAAAAGAGCTTTCTTT. This gives the protein CASSSGTGKRAFF.

This clone was seen a few times. The V gene is TRBV6-4, the J gene TRBJ1-6; D unresolved. The CDR3 spans 13 residues. Germline loops: CDR1 MRHNA, CDR2 SNTAGT. The ends were cut back, 0 bases at V and 10 bases at J, with 7 bases in the middle. CDR3: CASSDSVQSPLHF. CDR3 bases: TGTGCCAGCAGTGACTCCGTCCAATCACCCCTCCACTTT.